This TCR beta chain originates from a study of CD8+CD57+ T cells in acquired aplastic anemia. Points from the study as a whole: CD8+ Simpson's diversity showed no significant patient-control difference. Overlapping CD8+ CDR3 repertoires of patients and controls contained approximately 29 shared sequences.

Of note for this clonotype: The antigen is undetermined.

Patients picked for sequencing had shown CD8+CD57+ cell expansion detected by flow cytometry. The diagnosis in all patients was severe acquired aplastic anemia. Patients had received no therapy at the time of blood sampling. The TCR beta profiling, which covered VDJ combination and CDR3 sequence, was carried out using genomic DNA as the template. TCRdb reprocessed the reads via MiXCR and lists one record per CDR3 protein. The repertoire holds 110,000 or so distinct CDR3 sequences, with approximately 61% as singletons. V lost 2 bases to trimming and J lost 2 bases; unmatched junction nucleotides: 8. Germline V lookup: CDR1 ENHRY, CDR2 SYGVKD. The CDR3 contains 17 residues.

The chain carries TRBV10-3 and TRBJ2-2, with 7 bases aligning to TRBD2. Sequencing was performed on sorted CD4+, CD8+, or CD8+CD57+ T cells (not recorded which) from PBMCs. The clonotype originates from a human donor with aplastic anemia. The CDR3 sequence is CAISERRAGSNTGELFF. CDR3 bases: TGTGCCATCAGTGAGAGGCGAGCGGGATCAAACACCGGGGAGCTGTTTTTT.